This entry lists 19 T cell receptor beta chains sequenced from one sample in a study of graft-versus-host responses after intestinal transplantation. Which antigens these TCRs recognize remains unknown. Generated by immunoSEQ multiplex PCR, the TCRdb table keeps only in-frame clones and is missing some. The sample carries approximately 86,000 clones, 91% recorded once. Source: unstimulated CD4+ T cells sorted from spleen or lymph node cells, taken before intestinal transplant. Every receptor here comes from a human donor who received an intestinal transplant.

The chain joins TRBV19 to TRBJ1-1; possibly TRBD1 for D (6 bases). Germline CDR1 and CDR2: LNHDA and SQIVND (reference sequence). The V end was cut by 6 bases, the J end by 0 bases, with 11 bases between. The CDR3 is 14 amino acids. The CDR3 nucleotides are TGTGCCAGTAGCCAACAGGGAGTGAACACTGAAGCTTTCTTT. Translation gives CASSQQGVNTEAFF.

This chain connects TRBV1 to TRBJ1-2; TRBD1 is the table's D call and was not checked against the DNA. TRBV1 is tagged as a pseudogene. The CDR3 is made up of 17 amino acids. CDR3 sequence: CTSSPPRTGGPVYGYTF. Written as DNA, the CDR3 is TGCACCAGCAGCCCACCCCGGACAGGGGGTCCGGTCTATGGCTACACCTTC.

This chain uses TRBV18 with TRBJ1-6; TRBD1 agrees at 7 bases. CDR1 KGHSH and CDR2 LQKENI come from the germline V gene. This CDR3 has 17 residues. Trimming cost V 5 bases and J 1 base; bases outside gene matches: 8. This CDR3 is CASSTSSGGSYNSPLHF. In DNA, the CDR3 is TGTGCCAGCTCAACAAGCTCAGGGGGTTCCTATAATTCACCCCTCCACTTT.

V gene TRBV18 combines with J gene TRBJ2-4, with TRBD1 identical over 11 bases. Per germline, CDR1 KGHSH and CDR2 LQKENI. The ends lost 6 bases at V and 7 bases at J; junction bases unmatched: 11. The CDR3 is made up of 16 amino acids. CDR3 DNA sequence: TGTGCCAGCTCGACATCCTCCGGGACAGGGGGGAACATTCAGTACTTC. Translating gives CASSTSSGTGGNIQYF.

This chain's CDR3 is CASSSRTGRTEAFF. CDR3 DNA sequence: TGTGCCAGCAGCTCGCGGACAGGGCGAACTGAAGCTTTCTTT. V gene TRBV7-9 combines with J gene TRBJ1-1; 8 bases line up with TRBD1. CDR3 length: 14 residues. Germline assignment: CDR1 SEHNR and CDR2 FQNEAQ (reference sequence). V trimming: 4 bases; J trimming: 5 bases; junction bases outside the gene matches: 6.

This chain joins TRBV5-1 and TRBJ1-1; 7 bases are a match to TRBD1. Germline V lookup: CDR1 SGHRS, CDR2 YFSETQ. The CDR3 covers 14 residues. The trim removed 0 bases at V and 2 bases at J, leaving 1 base unmatched. The CDR3 bases are TGCGCCAGCAGCTTGGACAGGGGAAACACTGAAGCTTTCTTT. It yields the protein CASSLDRGNTEAFF.

V usage is TRBV5-6 and J usage is TRBJ2-2, with TRBD1 matching over 7 bases. The CDR3 runs to 16 residues. Germline V gene data show CDR1 as SGHDT and CDR2 as YYEEEE. Trimming took 7 bases from V and 0 from J; bases not matched to a gene: 9. The CDR3 spells CASGFNRGANTGELFF. DNA for the CDR3: TGTGCCAGCGGATTTAACAGGGGCGCGAACACCGGGGAGCTGTTTTTT.

The chain has TRBV27 and TRBJ1-1; D gene unclear. Between the trimmed V and J ends, which lost 3 bases and 6 bases, there was a span of 11 bases. Germline loops: CDR1 MNHEY, CDR2 SMNVEV (reference sequence). The CDR3 totals 13 residues. CDR3 sequence: CASSLGGRPEAFF. Written as DNA, the CDR3 is TGTGCCAGCAGTTTGGGCGGGAGGCCTGAAGCTTTCTTT.

The V call is TRBV2, the J call TRBJ2-2, with 7 bases fitting TRBD1. J lost 6 bases, V lost 7 bases, and 8 bases had no gene match. In germline, CDR1 is SNHLY, CDR2 FYNNEI. The length of the CDR3 is 14 residues. The CDR3 bases are TGTGCCAGCAACAGAGACAGGGTGGCCGGGGAGCTGTTTTTT. It encodes CASNRDRVAGELFF.

The chain carries TRBV5-1 and TRBJ2-3; no firm D call. Deletions cut 1 base from V and 1 base from J, with 7 bases between. This CDR3 has 14 amino acids. CDR1 is SGHRS and CDR2 is YFSETQ in the germline V gene. CDR3 loop: CASSLSQGTDTQYF. Here the CDR3 DNA reads TGCGCCAGCAGCTTGAGCCAGGGCACAGATACGCAGTATTTT. Full variable domain (remainder filled in from reference TRBV5-1 and TRBJ2-3): KAGVTQTPRYLIKTRGQQVTLSCSPISGHRSVSWYQQTPGQGLQFLFEYFSETQRNKGNFPGRFSGRQFSNSRSEMNVSTLELGDSALYLCASSLSQGTDTQYFGPGTRLTVL.

The rearrangement joins TRBV29-1 to TRBJ1-2; possibly TRBD1 for D (5 bases). The germline CDR1 and CDR2 sequences are SQVTM and ANQGSEA. V lost 3 bases and J 8 bases, leaving 22 bases between the germline ends. This CDR3 spans 15 amino acids. For the CDR3, the DNA is TGCAGCGTTGAGGGAGGGGACCTTCAGAGGGGCGGCTACACCTTC. Encoded protein: CSVEGGDLQRGGYTF.

The CDR3 DNA follows: TGTGCCAGCAGCTCCCCCAAAACGACAGGGGTGAACACTGAAGCTTTCTTT. Residues: CASSSPKTTGVNTEAFF. The rearrangement uses TRBV7-9 and TRBJ1-1, with 8 bases fitting TRBD1. Trimming removed 4 bases from V and 0 bases from J; junction bases left unmatched: 10. The CDR3 covers 17 residues. Germline V gene sequence: CDR1 SEHNR, CDR2 FQNEAQ (reference sequence).

J is TRBJ1-1 and V is TRBV30, with TRBD1 matching over 8 bases. Trimming cost V 1 base and J 4 bases; bases outside gene matches: 2. Looked up from germline, CDR1 is GTSNPN and CDR2 is SVGIG (reference sequence). This CDR3 comprises 13 residues. The CDR3 sequence is CAWSGDRGTEAFF. The DNA of the CDR3 is TGTGCCTGGAGTGGAGACAGGGGCACTGAAGCTTTCTTT.

This sequence joins TRBV20-1 and TRBJ2-7; D is unclear. The ends were cut back, 2 bases at V and 6 bases at J, with 8 bases in the middle. This CDR3 spans 11 amino acids. Germline values: CDR1 DFQATT, CDR2 SNEGSKA (reference sequence). This CDR3 is CSARPGLEQYF. The CDR3 nucleotides read TGCAGTGCTAGACCGGGTCTCGAGCAGTACTTC.

The rearrangement links TRBV7-9 to TRBJ2-1, with a tentative D call TRBD1 (6 bases). The CDR3 extends over 16 amino acids. V was pared by 5 bases and J by 3 bases, with 17 bases between. Per the germline V gene, CDR1 is SEHNR and CDR2 is FQNEAQ (reference sequence). The CDR3, as DNA: TGTGCCAGCAGCATCACACAGGGTCGTAGCTACAATGAGCAGTTCTTC. It translates to CASSITQGRSYNEQFF. Combining the CDR3 with reference TRBV7-9 and TRBJ2-1 gives the whole variable domain DTGVSQNPRHKITKRGQNVTFRCDPISEHNRLYWYRQTLGQGPEFLTYFQNEAQLEKSRLLSDRFSAERPKGSFSTLEIQRTEQGDSAMYLCASSITQGRSYNEQFFGPGTRLTVL.

The V call is TRBV10-2, the J call TRBJ2-7; 14 nucleotides match TRBD2. The ends lost 7 bases at V and 5 bases at J; junction bases unmatched: 7. Germline loops: CDR1 WSHSY, CDR2 SAAADI. This CDR3 has 15 amino acids. CDR3 DNA: TGCGCCAGCAACACCGGGACTAGCGGGGGCGACGAGCAGTACTTC. It encodes CASNTGTSGGDEQYF.

The chain joins TRBV2 to TRBJ2-7; TRBD1 aligns across 11 bases. With 11 bases clipped from V and 5 bases from J, the junction kept 8 bases outside the gene matches. Germline V gives CDR1 SNHLY, CDR2 FYNNEI. The length of the CDR3 is 13 residues. The CDR3 nucleotides are TGTGCCCGTAAGCGGACAGGGGGCCACGAGCAGTACTTC. It specifies CARKRTGGHEQYF.

The chain has TRBV19 and TRBJ1-2, with unresolved D. Germline CDR1 is LNHDA and CDR2 is SQIVND (reference sequence). Deletions cut 3 bases from V and 2 bases from J, with 7 bases between. This CDR3 has 13 amino acids. The CDR3 nucleotides read TGTGCCAGTAGTATGGAGGAGAACTATGGCTACACCTTC. It translates to CASSMEENYGYTF.

This rearrangement joins TRBV19 to TRBJ1-2; D perhaps matches TRBD1 (5 bases). This CDR3 contains 16 residues. Trimming shortened V by 3 bases and J by 6 bases, and 20 bases separated the two germline ends. Germline lookup yields CDR1 LNHDA and CDR2 SQIVND (reference sequence). The CDR3 DNA sequence: TGTGCCAGTAGTATCCTCCGGGACGGGGGGTCCCATGGCTACACCTTC. Encoded protein: CASSILRDGGSHGYTF.